This T cell receptor beta chain was identified during a study of graft-versus-host responses after intestinal transplantation. Study context: Each of the recipients got a multivisceral, liver-intestinal, or isolated intestinal transplant.

A word on this clone: Its antigen is as yet unknown.

This CDR3 region has 13 residues. V dropped 3 bases and J dropped 2 bases, with 8 bases sitting between them. Germline values: CDR1 SGHKS, CDR2 YYEKEE (reference sequence). The table came from immunoSEQ multiplex PCR; TCRdb's copy has only in-frame clones and leaves some out. The sample shows approximately 99,000 clones, roughly nine tenths of them seen only once. The J gene is TRBJ1-1, the V gene TRBV5-5; D remains ambiguous. The material was unstimulated CD4+ T cells sorted from spleen or lymph node cells, obtained before transplant. This sequence originates from a human donor who was the organ donor for an intestinal transplant. The CDR3 sequence is CASSSQINTEAFF. The CDR3 DNA sequence: TGTGCCAGCAGCTCCCAGATAAACACTGAAGCTTTCTTT.